The clone carrying this TCR beta chain has only a few counts. The target antigen is unknown. cDNA synthesis used the whole RNA isolate, giving expressed TCRB sequences. The data were produced by immunoSEQ multiplex PCR, yet TCRdb's version contains in-frame clones alone and is incomplete. The sample records over 200,000 clones, under 13% being singletons. This sample is part of a study of beta chain features in type 1 diabetes. At the level of the study: Summed over all samples, the examined sorted cells came to under 110,000,000. Findings and caveats of the study: When Type 1 diabetes patients were examined, their TCRB CDR3s proved moderately but significantly shorter in all four CD4+ subsets. In comparison with healthy donors, patients had naive, central memory and Treg TCRB repertoires that appeared more similar.

The CDR3 extends over 14 amino acids. CDR1 is MDHEN, CDR2 SYDVKM, per germline. Trimming took 4 bases from V and 5 from J, leaving 14 bases between them. The source material was naive CD4+ T cells from blood. V gene TRBV28 combines with J gene TRBJ1-2; D is perhaps TRBD1 (5 bases). The sequence was obtained from a man aged 30 to 45 with type 1 diabetes. DNA for the CDR3: TGTGCCAGCAGTTCCCCGGGGGGTGCTTATGGCTACACCTTC. Its translation is CASSSPGGAYGYTF.